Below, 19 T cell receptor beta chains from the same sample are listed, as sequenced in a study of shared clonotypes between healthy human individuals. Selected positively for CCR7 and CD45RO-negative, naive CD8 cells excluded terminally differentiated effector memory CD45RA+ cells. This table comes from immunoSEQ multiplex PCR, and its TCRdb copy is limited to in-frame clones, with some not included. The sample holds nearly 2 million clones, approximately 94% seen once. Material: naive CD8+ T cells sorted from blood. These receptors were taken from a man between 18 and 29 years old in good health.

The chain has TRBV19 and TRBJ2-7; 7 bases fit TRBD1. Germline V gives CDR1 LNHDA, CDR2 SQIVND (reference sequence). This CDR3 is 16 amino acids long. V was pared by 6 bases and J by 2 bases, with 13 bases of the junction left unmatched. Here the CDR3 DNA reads TGTGCCAGTAGCCCCGGCCGGGACAGTCTAACCTACGAGCAGTACTTC. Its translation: CASSPGRDSLTYEQYF.

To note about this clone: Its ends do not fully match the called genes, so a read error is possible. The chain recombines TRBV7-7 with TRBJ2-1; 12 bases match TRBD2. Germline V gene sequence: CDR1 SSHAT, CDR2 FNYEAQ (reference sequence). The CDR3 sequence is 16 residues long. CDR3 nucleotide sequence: TGTGCTAGCAGCCCAGGGGGACTAGCGGGCTTTAATGAGCAGTTCTTC. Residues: CASSPGGLAGFNEQFF.

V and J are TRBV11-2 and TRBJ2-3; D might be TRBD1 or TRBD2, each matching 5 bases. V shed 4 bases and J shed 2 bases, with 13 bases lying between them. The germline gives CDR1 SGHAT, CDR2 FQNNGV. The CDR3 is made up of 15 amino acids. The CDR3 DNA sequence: TGTGCCAGCAGCTCGGGACCAGAATTCACAGATACGCAGTATTTT. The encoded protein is CASSSGPEFTDTQYF. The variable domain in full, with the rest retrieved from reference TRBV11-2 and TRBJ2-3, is EAGVAQSPRYKIIEKRQSVAFWCNPISGHATLYWYQQILGQGPKLLIQFQNNGVVDDSQLPKDRFSAERLKGVDSTLKIQPAKLEDSAVYLCASSSGPEFTDTQYFGPGTRLTVL.

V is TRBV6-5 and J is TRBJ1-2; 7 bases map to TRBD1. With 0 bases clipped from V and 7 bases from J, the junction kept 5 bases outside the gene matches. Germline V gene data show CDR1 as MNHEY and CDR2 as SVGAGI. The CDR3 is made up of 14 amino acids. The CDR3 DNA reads TGTGCCAGCAGTTACTCGACAGGGTTCGGTGGCTACACCTTC. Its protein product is CASSYSTGFGGYTF.

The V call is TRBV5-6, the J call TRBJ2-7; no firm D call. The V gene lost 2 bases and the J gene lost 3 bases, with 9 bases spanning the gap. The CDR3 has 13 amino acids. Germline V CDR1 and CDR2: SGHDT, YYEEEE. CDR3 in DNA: TGTGCCAGCAGCTTTTCGGCGATCTACGAGCAGTACTTC. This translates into CASSFSAIYEQYF.

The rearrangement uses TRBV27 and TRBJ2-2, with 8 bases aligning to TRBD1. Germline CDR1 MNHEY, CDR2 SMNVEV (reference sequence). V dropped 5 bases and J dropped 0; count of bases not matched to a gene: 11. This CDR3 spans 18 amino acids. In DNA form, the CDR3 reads TGTGCCAGCAGTATCGGCCCGGGACAGGCGGCGAACACCGGGGAGCTGTTTTTT. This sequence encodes CASSIGPGQAANTGELFF.

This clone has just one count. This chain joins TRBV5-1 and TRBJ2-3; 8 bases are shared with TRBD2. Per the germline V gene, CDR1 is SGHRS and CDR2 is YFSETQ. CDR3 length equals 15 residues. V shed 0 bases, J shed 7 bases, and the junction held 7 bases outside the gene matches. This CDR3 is CASSLERGGENTQYF. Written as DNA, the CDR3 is TGCGCCAGCAGCTTGGAACGGGGGGGAGAGAATACGCAGTATTTT.

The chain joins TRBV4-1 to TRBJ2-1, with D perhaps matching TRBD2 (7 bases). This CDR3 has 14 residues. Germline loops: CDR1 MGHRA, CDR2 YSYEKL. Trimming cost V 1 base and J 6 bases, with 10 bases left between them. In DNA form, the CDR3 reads TGCGCCAGCAGCCAAGGGAGGGGGGGCAATGAGCAGTTCTTC. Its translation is CASSQGRGGNEQFF.

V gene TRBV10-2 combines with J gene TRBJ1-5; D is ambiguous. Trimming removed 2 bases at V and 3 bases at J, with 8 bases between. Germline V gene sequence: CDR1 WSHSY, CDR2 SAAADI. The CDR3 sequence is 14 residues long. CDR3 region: CASSEPGFNQPQHF. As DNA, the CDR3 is TGCGCCAGCAGTGAGCCGGGTTTCAATCAGCCCCAGCATTTT.

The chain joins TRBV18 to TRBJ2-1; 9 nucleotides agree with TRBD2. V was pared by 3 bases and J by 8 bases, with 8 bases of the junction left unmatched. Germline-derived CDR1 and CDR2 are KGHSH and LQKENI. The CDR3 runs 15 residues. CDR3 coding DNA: TGTGCCAGCTCACCGAGGACTAGCGCAGGCGATGAGCAGTTCTTC. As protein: CASSPRTSAGDEQFF.

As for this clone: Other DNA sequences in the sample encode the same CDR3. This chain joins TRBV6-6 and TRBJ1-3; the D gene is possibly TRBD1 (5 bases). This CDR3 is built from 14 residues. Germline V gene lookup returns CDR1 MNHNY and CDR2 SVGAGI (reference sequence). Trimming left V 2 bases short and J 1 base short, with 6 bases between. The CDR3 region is CASSYEGSGNTIYF. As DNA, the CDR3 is TGTGCCAGCAGTTACGAGGGGTCTGGAAACACCATATATTTT.

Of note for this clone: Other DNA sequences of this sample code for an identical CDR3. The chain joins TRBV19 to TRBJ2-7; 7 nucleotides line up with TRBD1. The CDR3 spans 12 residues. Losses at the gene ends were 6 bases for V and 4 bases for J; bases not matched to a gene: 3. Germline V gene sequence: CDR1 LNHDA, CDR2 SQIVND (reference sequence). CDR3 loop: CASSLTGYEQYF. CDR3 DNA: TGTGCCAGTAGCCTGACAGGGTACGAGCAGTACTTC.

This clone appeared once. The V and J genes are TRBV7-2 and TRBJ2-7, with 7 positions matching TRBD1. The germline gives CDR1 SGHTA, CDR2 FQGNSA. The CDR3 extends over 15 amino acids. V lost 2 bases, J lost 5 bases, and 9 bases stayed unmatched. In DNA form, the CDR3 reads TGTGCCAGCAGCTTATCAGGGGGAGTGGGCAACGAGCAGTACTTC. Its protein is CASSLSGGVGNEQYF.

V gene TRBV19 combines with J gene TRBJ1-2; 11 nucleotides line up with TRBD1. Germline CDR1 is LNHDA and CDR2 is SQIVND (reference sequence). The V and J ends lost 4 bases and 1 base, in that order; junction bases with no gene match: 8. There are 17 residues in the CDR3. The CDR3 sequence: CASSTRTGGLLNYGYTF. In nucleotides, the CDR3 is TGTGCCAGTAGTACAAGGACAGGGGGCCTACTTAACTATGGCTACACCTTC.

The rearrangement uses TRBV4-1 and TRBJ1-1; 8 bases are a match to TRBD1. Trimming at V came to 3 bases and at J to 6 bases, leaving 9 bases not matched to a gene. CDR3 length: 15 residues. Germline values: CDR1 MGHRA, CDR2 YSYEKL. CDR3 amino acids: CASSHTGTGAAEAFF. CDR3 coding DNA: TGCGCCAGCAGCCATACCGGGACAGGAGCCGCTGAAGCTTTCTTT.

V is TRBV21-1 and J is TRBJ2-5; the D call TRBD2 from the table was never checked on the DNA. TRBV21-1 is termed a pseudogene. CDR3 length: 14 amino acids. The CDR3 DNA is TGTGCCAGCAGCAAAACGGCTAGAAAAGAGACCCAGTACTTC. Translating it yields CASSKTARKETQYF.

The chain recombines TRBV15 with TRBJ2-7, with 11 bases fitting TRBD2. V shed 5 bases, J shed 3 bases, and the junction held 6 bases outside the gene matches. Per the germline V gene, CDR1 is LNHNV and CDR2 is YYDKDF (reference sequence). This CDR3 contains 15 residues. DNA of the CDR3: TGTGCCACCAGCGAACGGACTAGCGGGTTCTACGAGCAGTACTTC. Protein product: CATSERTSGFYEQYF.

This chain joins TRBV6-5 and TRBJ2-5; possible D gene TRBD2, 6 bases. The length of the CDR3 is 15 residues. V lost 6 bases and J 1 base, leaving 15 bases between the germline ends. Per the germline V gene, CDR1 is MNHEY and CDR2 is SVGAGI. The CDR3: CASRPVGGLQETQYF. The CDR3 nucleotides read TGTGCCAGCAGGCCAGTGGGAGGACTCCAAGAGACCCAGTACTTC.

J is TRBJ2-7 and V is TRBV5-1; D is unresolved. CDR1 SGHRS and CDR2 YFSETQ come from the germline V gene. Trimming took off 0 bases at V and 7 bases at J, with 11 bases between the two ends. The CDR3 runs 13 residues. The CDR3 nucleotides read TGCGCCAGCAGCTTGGGGAATCCTTGGGAGCAGTACTTC. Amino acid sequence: CASSLGNPWEQYF.